The 3 T cell receptor beta chains in this list originate from one sample, sequenced in a study of Ad26.COV2.S vaccination and SARS-CoV-2 variants. Sample treatment: 19 received Ad26.COV2.S at low or high dose, single or two shots; about 5 received placebo; per-sample allocation not given. On day 63 after the first injection, vaccine and placebo recipients gave samples. The protocol was immunoSEQ multiplex PCR, while the TCRdb copy is restricted to in-frame clones and leaves out a portion. The top ten clones hold roughly 3.6% of a sample with approximately 350,000 clones, roughly 84% of them seen once. Specimen: peripheral blood, collected in a trial of Ad26.COV2.S vaccine versus placebo. The receptors originated from a person between 18 and 60 years old who received the Ad26.COV2.S COVID-19 vaccine or a placebo.

The CDR3 nucleotides read TGCGCCAGCAGCCAAGAAATCCGTTACGAGCAGTACTTC. Encoded protein: CASSQEIRYEQYF. V usage is TRBV4-3 and J usage is TRBJ2-7, with D unclear. Germline CDR1 LGHNA, CDR2 YSLEER. Trimming removed 0 bases at V and 4 bases at J, with 7 bases between. CDR3 size: 13 residues.

The chain employs TRBV27 and TRBJ1-2, with a weak D call TRBD1 (6 bases). The CDR3 length is 13 residues. CDR1 is MNHEY, CDR2 SMNVEV, per germline (reference sequence). V was pared by 2 bases and J by 5 bases, with 9 bases between. The CDR3 loop is CASSLRGTYGYTF. CDR3 nucleotide sequence: TGTGCCAGCAGTTTAAGGGGGACATATGGCTACACCTTC.

V gene TRBV7-9 combines with J gene TRBJ1-1; tentatively, D is TRBD1 (5 bases). Trimming removed 3 bases at V and 8 bases at J, with 7 bases between. This CDR3 has 11 amino acids. Germline CDR1 SEHNR, CDR2 FQNEAQ (reference sequence). The CDR3 bases are TGTGCCAGCAGCTTCCGACAGGAAGCTTTCTTT. Amino acid sequence: CASSFRQEAFF.